The 19 T cell receptor beta chains in this list originate from one sample, sequenced in a study of T cells in Graves' hyperthyroidism and ophthalmopathy (dated by TCRdb to the late 2010s). Libraries were built with multiplex PCR. Sequencing was performed on an Illumina HiSeq 2000. The TCR beta CDR3 regions were amplified from the RNA transcripts. A first-round RT-PCR of the TCR CDR3 used the HTBI primer set with the Qiagen OneStep RT-PCR kit. TCRdb took the public reads, trimmed them with fastp at Q25, ran MiXCR for clone calling and kept in-frame beta chains. Rows with one shared CDR3 protein collapse into an entry with the most common genes and DNA. The sample profile shows roughly 700,000 distinct CDR3 sequences; 11% to 15% of them were found once. About 10% of the sample is held by the ten biggest clonotypes. Sequencing was performed on blood. These receptors all come from a woman between 18 and 30 years old with Graves' hyperthyroidism.

This clonotype came up a few times. The chain joins TRBV30 to TRBJ1-6, with no clear D. CDR3 length: 15 residues. Germline CDR1 reads GTSNPN; CDR2 reads SVGIG (reference sequence). V was pared by 3 bases and J by 0 bases, with 9 bases between. Here the CDR3 DNA reads TGTGCCTGGAGCGGACGGAGCTCCTATAATTCACCCCTCCACTTT. Translated, it gives CAWSGRSSYNSPLHF.

This clonotype was found many times. The genes are TRBV20-1 and TRBJ1-6; TRBD1 might be the D (6 bases). This CDR3 contains 12 residues. CDR1 is DFQATT and CDR2 is SNEGSKA in the germline V gene (reference sequence). The V and J ends lost 3 bases and 11 bases respectively, with 11 bases between them. The CDR3 loop reads CSASRGSAPLHF. The CDR3 DNA follows: TGCAGTGCTAGCAGGGGATCGGCACCCCTCCACTTT.

The chain has TRBV7-9 and TRBJ2-1, with D maybe TRBD1 (6 bases). The germline V gene encodes CDR1 SEHNR and CDR2 FQNEAQ (reference sequence). This CDR3 is built from 17 residues. V lost 1 base to trimming and J lost 5 bases, with 18 bases between them. DNA for the CDR3: TGTGCCAGCAGCTTAGGGCTTACCCAGGGGTCCCACAATGAGCAGTTCTTC. Translating it yields CASSLGLTQGSHNEQFF.

The CDR3 DNA is TGTGCCAGCAGCTTAGCGCACCCGTCCGGCAATCAGCCCCAGCATTTT. This translates into CASSLAHPSGNQPQHF. This chain joins TRBV7-9 and TRBJ1-5; D is uncertain. Germline V gives CDR1 SEHNR, CDR2 FQNEAQ (reference sequence). There are 16 residues in the CDR3. V was shortened by 0 bases and J by 2 bases, with 11 bases between the two germline ends.

This clonotype was detected many times. The chain couples TRBV11-2 to TRBJ1-2; 9 nucleotides agree with TRBD1. The length of the CDR3 is 15 residues. V lost 1 base to trimming and J lost 2 bases; unmatched junction nucleotides: 2. Germline assignment: CDR1 SGHAT and CDR2 FQNNGV. Here the CDR3 reads CASSLVQGANYGYTF. In DNA, the CDR3 is TGTGCCAGCAGCTTAGTACAGGGGGCGAACTATGGCTACACCTTC.

There are a few counts of this clonotype. The chain carries TRBV24-1 and TRBJ2-2, with D tentatively TRBD1 (6 bases). Trimming removed 9 bases from V and 2 bases from J, with 12 bases in between. Per the germline V gene, CDR1 is KGHDR and CDR2 is SFDVKD. The CDR3 has 14 residues. The CDR3: CATRTASNTGELFF. The CDR3 DNA sequence: TGTGCCACCCGGACAGCCTCTAACACCGGGGAGCTGTTTTTT.

This clonotype was seen a handful of times. The gene calls are TRBV4-1 and TRBJ2-4; D is unclear. Between the trimmed V and J ends, which lost 0 bases and 0 bases, there was a span of 12 bases. This CDR3 contains 17 residues. Looked up from germline, CDR1 is MGHRA and CDR2 is YSYEKL. This CDR3 reads CASSQEGGLRAKNIQYF. The CDR3 nucleotides are TGCGCCAGCAGCCAAGAAGGCGGCCTCCGAGCCAAAAACATTCAGTACTTC.

This clonotype was seen repeatedly, ten times or more. The chain carries TRBV11-1 and TRBJ2-1; D possibly corresponds to TRBD1 (6 bases). The V gene's germline CDR1 is SGHAT and CDR2 FQDESV (reference sequence). V shed 5 bases and J shed 6 bases, with 17 bases lying between them. This CDR3 spans 15 amino acids. The CDR3 here is CASSLRLLGGNEQFF. The CDR3 nucleotides are TGTGCCAGCAGCCTACGACTACTAGGGGGCAATGAGCAGTTCTTC. Using reference TRBV11-1 and TRBJ2-1 for the parts outside the CDR3, the full variable domain is EAEVAQSPRYKITEKSQAVAFWCDPISGHATLYWYRQILGQGPELLVQFQDESVVDDSQLPKDRFSAERLKGVDSTLKIQPAELGDSAMYLCASSLRLLGGNEQFFGPGTRLTVL.

This clonotype has ten or more counts. The CDR3 nucleotides are TGTGCCAGCAGCTTACGAGGGGGACCGTATGGCTACACCTTC. Translating gives CASSLRGGPYGYTF. This sequence joins TRBV5-5 and TRBJ1-2; TRBD1 might be the D (6 bases). Germline V lookup: CDR1 SGHKS, CDR2 YYEKEE (reference sequence). This CDR3 is built from 14 residues. With 2 bases removed from V and 5 bases from J, the gap between germline ends came to 13 bases.

This clonotype was seen a few times. The chain couples TRBV7-2 to TRBJ2-1, with TRBD2 identical over 7 bases. This CDR3 is built from 17 residues. Trimming removed 5 bases from V and 3 bases from J; junction bases left unmatched: 13. The V gene's germline CDR1 is SGHTA and CDR2 FQGNSA. Here the CDR3 reads CASSQEGAGSFYNEQFF. The CDR3, as DNA: TGTGCCAGCAGCCAAGAGGGAGCGGGGTCCTTCTACAATGAGCAGTTCTTC.

Only a few counts were recorded for this clonotype. This may come from a read error, since a much larger clone is one base off. The J gene is TRBJ2-1, the V gene TRBV11-2, with D uncertain. CDR1 is SGHAT, CDR2 FQNNGV, per germline. V was cut by 3 bases and J by 9 bases, with 6 bases left in between. This CDR3 contains 11 residues. For the CDR3, the DNA is TGTGCCAGCAGCTTTTACGGTGAGCAGTTCTTC. Residues: CASSFYGEQFF.

This clonotype was seen many times. The rearrangement uses TRBV30 and TRBJ2-7; D remains unclear. V dropped 1 base and J dropped 2 bases, with 9 bases sitting between them. Per germline, CDR1 GTSNPN and CDR2 SVGIG (reference sequence). The CDR3 is 13 residues long. The CDR3 DNA reads as TGTGCCTGGAGTGGGTACCGGGCCTACGAGCAGTACTTC. Translated: CAWSGYRAYEQYF.

The chain has TRBV7-9 and TRBJ1-1, with 7 positions matching TRBD1. The V gene end was trimmed by 4 bases and the J gene end by 5 bases; junction bases not matched to a gene: 4. The CDR3 length is 13 residues. From germline, CDR1 is SEHNR and CDR2 FQNEAQ (reference sequence). The DNA of the CDR3 is TGTGCCAGCAGCTCCCAACAGGGGACTGAAGCTTTCTTT. Amino acids: CASSSQQGTEAFF.

The chain is built from TRBV19 and TRBJ2-2; TRBD2 might be the D (6 bases). The V and J ends lost 1 base and 4 bases respectively, with 19 bases between them. The CDR3 covers 18 residues. Germline lookup yields CDR1 LNHDA and CDR2 SQIVND (reference sequence). The chain's CDR3 is CASSIGKGDSSFTGELFF. CDR3 nucleotide sequence: TGTGCCAGTAGTATAGGGAAAGGGGACTCCTCCTTCACCGGGGAGCTGTTTTTT.

This clonotype was detected many times. The chain is built from TRBV12-3 or TRBV12-4 and TRBJ1-5; D remains unclear. V was clipped by 6 bases and J by 4 bases, with 16 bases between them. This CDR3 spans 15 amino acids. The CDR3 bases are TGTGCCAGCAGCCCGATGGGGTTAGGGAATCAGCCCCAGCATTTT. This gives the protein CASSPMGLGNQPQHF.

This clonotype was observed a few times. V is TRBV20-1 and J is TRBJ2-1, with TRBD2 matching 12 bases. In germline, CDR1 is DFQATT, CDR2 SNEGSKA (reference sequence). The CDR3 contains 12 residues. The V gene end was trimmed by 3 bases and the J gene end by 15 bases; junction bases not matched to a gene: 6. The CDR3 region has the DNA TGCAGTGCTAGCCGGACTAGCGGGGATCGGTTCTTC. Its translation is CSASRTSGDRFF.

This chain joins TRBV12-3 or TRBV12-4 and TRBJ1-1; 7 bases fit TRBD1. This CDR3 is 14 amino acids long. Germline trimming cut 5 bases from V and 1 base from J; bases unmatched to any gene: 4. The CDR3 DNA is TGTGCCAGCAGTCCTTGGGACAGGAACACTGAAGCTTTCTTT. This translates into CASSPWDRNTEAFF.

This clonotype was counted a few times. The J gene is TRBJ2-1, the V gene TRBV9, with 12 bases fitting TRBD2. The length of the CDR3 is 16 residues. The V segment lost 3 bases and the J segment 8 bases; nucleotides outside the gene matches: 9. CDR1 and CDR2 from the germline V gene are SGDLS and YYNGEE. In DNA form, the CDR3 reads TGTGCCAGCAGCGGTCGGAGGACTAGCGGGACACATGAGCAGTTCTTC. Residues: CASSGRRTSGTHEQFF.

At least ten counts were recorded for this clonotype. The genes are TRBV28 and TRBJ2-3, with 7 bases that match TRBD2. From germline, CDR1 is MDHEN and CDR2 SYDVKM. V gave up 4 bases and J gave up 4 bases; unmatched junction bases: 5. CDR3 length: 14 amino acids. CDR3 sequence: CASSYGGSSDTQYF. CDR3 sequence (DNA): TGTGCCAGCAGTTATGGCGGGAGTTCAGATACGCAGTATTTT.